The 5 T cell receptor beta chains below were found in one sample sequenced in a study of cytomegalovirus exposure and HLA in healthy donors. Produced via immunoSEQ multiplex PCR; TCRdb's table is partial and in-frame only. The data contain approximately 150,000 clones, approximately 87% of them singletons. The sample consisted of PBMCs. The receptors were gathered from a woman younger than 45 in good health and CMV-seronegative.

The V and J genes are TRBV7-9 and TRBJ2-7, with D possibly being TRBD2 (5 bases). The CDR3 has 14 residues. Germline-derived CDR1 and CDR2 are SEHNR and FQNEAQ (reference sequence). V gave up 5 bases and J gave up 2 bases, with 13 bases separating them. The CDR3 here is CASSDLGAAYEQYF. The CDR3 DNA is TGTGCCAGCAGCGACCTTGGAGCGGCCTACGAGCAGTACTTC.

J is TRBJ1-5 and V is TRBV6-1; D possibly corresponds to TRBD1 (6 bases). CDR1 and CDR2 from the germline V gene are MNHNS and SASEGT. The germline V and J ends were trimmed by 7 bases and 7 bases, with 14 bases remaining between them. This CDR3 comprises 13 residues. The CDR3 DNA follows: TGTGCCAGCAATAACAGGGTCGAACAGCCCCAGCATTTT. It encodes CASNNRVEQPQHF.

About this clone: The same CDR3 is also encoded by other DNA sequences in this sample. The chain employs TRBV19 and TRBJ2-1; D is unclear. Per germline, CDR1 LNHDA and CDR2 SQIVND (reference sequence). The CDR3 length is 14 residues. V lost 3 bases to trimming and J lost 1 base, with 7 bases between them. The CDR3 loop reads CASSIGSSYNEQFF. The CDR3 DNA is TGTGCCAGTAGTATCGGTTCTTCCTACAATGAGCAGTTCTTC.

This clone came up once. The chain combines TRBV6-5 with TRBJ2-1; 7 bases fit TRBD1. The CDR3 loop spans 15 amino acids. V was pared by 0 bases and J by 2 bases, with 1 base of the junction left unmatched. Germline V gene sequence: CDR1 MNHEY, CDR2 SVGAGI. The CDR3 nucleotides are TGTGCCAGCAGTTACTCGACAGGGCCCTACAATGAGCAGTTCTTC. Its translation is CASSYSTGPYNEQFF.

This chain joins TRBV11-3 and TRBJ2-3; possibly TRBD1 for D (5 bases). CDR3 length equals 12 residues. Trimming took 5 bases from V and 8 from J, leaving 11 bases between them. Germline V gives CDR1 SGHNT, CDR2 YENEEA. In DNA, the CDR3 is TGTGCCAGCAGCGCCCCTAGGGGTACGCAGTATTTT. Encoded protein: CASSAPRGTQYF.